This TCR beta chain is from a study of identical twins. Each CDR3 protein is one row after TCRdb ran MiXCR on the 5' RACE reads. Found here are 450,000 to 650,000 distinct CDR3 sequences, roughly 9.5% of them singletons; the top ten hold under 3%. CDR1 SGHAT and CDR2 FQDESV come from the germline V gene (reference sequence). The CDR3 length is 13 residues. With V trimmed by 8 bases and J by 2 bases, 4 bases remained unmatched. These same data were also listed under a study on yellow fever vaccine responses in identical twins.

The sequenced sample was PBMCs. The rearrangement uses TRBV11-1 and TRBJ2-3; TRBD2 matches 7 bases. This clonotype originated in a woman aged 18-30 years in good health. The CDR3 spells CASRGDLTDTQYF. In nucleotides, the CDR3 is TGTGCCAGCCGGGGGGACCTCACAGATACGCAGTATTTT.